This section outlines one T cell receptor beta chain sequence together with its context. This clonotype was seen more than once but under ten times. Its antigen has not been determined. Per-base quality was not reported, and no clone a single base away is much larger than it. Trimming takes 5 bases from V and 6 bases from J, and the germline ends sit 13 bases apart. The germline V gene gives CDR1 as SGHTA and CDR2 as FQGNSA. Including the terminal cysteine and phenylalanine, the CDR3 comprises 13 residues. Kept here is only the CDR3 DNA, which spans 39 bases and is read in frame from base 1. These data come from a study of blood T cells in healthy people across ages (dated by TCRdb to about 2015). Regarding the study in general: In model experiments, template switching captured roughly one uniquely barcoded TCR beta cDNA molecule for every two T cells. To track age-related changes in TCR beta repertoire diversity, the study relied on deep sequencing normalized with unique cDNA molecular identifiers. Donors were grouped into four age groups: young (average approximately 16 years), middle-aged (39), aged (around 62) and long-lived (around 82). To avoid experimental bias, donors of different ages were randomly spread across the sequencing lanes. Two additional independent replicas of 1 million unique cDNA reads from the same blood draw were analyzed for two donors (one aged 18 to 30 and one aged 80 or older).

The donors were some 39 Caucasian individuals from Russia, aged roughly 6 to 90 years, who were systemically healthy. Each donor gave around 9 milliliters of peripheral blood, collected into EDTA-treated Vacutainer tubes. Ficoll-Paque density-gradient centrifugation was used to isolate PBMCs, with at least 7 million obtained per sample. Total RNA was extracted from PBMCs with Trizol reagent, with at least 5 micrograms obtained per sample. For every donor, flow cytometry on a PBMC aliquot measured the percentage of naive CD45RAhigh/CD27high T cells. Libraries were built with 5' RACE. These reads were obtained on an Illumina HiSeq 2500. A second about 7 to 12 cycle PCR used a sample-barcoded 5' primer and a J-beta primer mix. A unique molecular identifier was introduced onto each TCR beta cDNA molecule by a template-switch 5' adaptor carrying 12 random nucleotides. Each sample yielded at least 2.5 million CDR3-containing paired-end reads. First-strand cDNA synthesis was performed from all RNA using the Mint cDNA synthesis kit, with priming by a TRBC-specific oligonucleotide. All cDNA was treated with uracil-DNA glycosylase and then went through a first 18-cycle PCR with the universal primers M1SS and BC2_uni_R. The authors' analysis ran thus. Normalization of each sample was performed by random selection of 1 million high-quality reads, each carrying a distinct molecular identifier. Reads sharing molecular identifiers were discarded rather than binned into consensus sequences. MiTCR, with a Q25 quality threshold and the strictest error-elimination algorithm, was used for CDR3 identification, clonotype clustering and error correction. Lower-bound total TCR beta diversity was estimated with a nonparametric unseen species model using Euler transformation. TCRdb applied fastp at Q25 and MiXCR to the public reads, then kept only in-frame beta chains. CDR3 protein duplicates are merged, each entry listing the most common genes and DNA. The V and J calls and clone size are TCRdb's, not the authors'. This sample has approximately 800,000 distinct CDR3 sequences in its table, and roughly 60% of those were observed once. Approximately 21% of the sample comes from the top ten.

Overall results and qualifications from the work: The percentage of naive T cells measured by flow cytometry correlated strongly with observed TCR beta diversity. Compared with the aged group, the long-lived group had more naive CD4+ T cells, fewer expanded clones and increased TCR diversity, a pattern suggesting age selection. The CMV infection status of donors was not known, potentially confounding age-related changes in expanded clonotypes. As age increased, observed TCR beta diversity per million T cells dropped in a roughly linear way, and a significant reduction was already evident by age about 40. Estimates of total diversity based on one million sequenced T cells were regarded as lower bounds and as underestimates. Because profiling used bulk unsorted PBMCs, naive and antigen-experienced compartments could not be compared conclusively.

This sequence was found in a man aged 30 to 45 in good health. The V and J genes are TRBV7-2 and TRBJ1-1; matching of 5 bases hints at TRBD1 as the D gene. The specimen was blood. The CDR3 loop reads CASSVIRGPEAFF. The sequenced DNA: TGTGCCAGCAGCGTAATTAGGGGACCTGAAGCTTTCTTT.